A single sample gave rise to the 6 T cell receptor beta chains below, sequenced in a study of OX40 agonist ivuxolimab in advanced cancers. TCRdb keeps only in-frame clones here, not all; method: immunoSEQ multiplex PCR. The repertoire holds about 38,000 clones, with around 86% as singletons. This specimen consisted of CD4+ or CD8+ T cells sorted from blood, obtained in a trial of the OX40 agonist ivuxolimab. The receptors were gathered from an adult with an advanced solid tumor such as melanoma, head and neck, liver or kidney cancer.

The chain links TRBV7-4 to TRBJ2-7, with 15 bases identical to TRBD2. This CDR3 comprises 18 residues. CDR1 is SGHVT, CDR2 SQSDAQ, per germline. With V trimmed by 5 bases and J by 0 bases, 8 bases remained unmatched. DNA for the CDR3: TGTGCCAGCAGCCCCCGGACTAGCGGGGGGGCCAGCTCCTACGAGCAGTACTTC. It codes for CASSPRTSGGASSYEQYF.

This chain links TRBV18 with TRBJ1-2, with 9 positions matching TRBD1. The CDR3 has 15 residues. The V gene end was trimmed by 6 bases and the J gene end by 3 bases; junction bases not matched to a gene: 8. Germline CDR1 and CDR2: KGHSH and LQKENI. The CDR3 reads CASSRADRGYYGYTF. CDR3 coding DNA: TGTGCCAGCTCGCGTGCGGACAGGGGATACTATGGCTACACCTTC.

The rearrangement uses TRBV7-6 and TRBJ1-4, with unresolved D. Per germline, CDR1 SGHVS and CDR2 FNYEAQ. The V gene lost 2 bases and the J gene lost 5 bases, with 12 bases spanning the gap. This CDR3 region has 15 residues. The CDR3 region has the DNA TGTGCCAGCAGCTTAAGTACTGTTGTAAATGAAAAACTGTTTTTT. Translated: CASSLSTVVNEKLFF.

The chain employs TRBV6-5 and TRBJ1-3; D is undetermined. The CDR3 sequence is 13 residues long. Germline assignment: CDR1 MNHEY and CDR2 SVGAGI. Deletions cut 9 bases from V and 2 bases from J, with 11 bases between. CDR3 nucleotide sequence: TGTGCCAGTGCCTTGGACCCTGGAAACACCATATATTTT. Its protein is CASALDPGNTIYF.

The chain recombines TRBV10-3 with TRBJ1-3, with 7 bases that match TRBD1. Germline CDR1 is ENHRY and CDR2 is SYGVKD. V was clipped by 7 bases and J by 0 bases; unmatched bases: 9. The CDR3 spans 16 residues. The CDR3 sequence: CAITRTGPSSGNTIYF. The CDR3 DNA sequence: TGTGCCATCACCCGGACAGGCCCGAGCTCTGGAAACACCATATATTTT.

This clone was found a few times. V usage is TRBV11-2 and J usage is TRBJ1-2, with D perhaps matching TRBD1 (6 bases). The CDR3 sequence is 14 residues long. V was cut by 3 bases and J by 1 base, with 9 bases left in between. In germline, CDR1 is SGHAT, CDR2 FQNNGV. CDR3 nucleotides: TGTGCCAGCAGCTTTCAGGGGAATAACTATGGCTACACCTTC. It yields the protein CASSFQGNNYGYTF.